This TCR beta chain was captured by sequencing in a study of spatial heterogeneity in lung cancer. MiXCR, run by TCRdb on the 5' RACE reads, gives a single entry per CDR3 protein. The table includes 40,000 to 45,000 distinct CDR3 sequences, around 13% detected once. Described time point: sample taken at primary tumor resection. The donors comprised some 78 untreated early-stage non-small cell lung cancer patients. This clonotype appeared a few times. This CDR3 contains 16 residues. CDR1 and CDR2 from the germline V gene are MNHEY and SVGEGT. Trimming removed 2 bases from V and 3 bases from J; junction bases left unmatched: 7.

The source of this sequence is a male donor with early-stage non-small cell lung cancer. The input for sequencing was PBMCs, taken at surgery. This chain connects TRBV6-2 or TRBV6-3 to TRBJ1-5; 7 bases agree with TRBD1. The DNA for the CDR3 is TGTGCCAGCAGTTACGGCAGCAGGGGGATCAATCAGCCCCAGCATTTT. Encoded protein: CASSYGSRGINQPQHF.